Shown below are 13 T cell receptor beta chains from a single sample sequenced in a study of beta chain features in type 1 diabetes. The whole isolated RNA underwent reverse transcription, so sequencing captured expressed TCRB transcripts. This table comes from immunoSEQ multiplex PCR, and its TCRdb copy is limited to in-frame clones, with some not included. Seen here are hundreds of thousands of clones, around 15% observed once, and the top ten hold 0.093%. Sequencing was performed on naive CD4+ T cells from blood. These receptors came from a man between 18 and 29 years old in good health.

This clone was found a few times. The chain combines TRBV19 with TRBJ2-1; D is uncertain. The CDR3 has 11 residues. Looked up from germline, CDR1 is LNHDA and CDR2 is SQIVND (reference sequence). V was trimmed by 5 bases and J by 9 bases, leaving 8 bases between them. CDR3 sequence reads: CASSLQSEQFF. The CDR3 DNA follows: TGTGCCAGTAGTCTCCAAAGTGAGCAGTTCTTC.

This sequence joins TRBV25-1 and TRBJ2-2; D is possibly TRBD1 (6 bases). CDR1 and CDR2 (germline): MGHDK, SYGVNS. CDR3 size: 15 residues. Trimming stripped 6 bases from V and 3 bases from J, with 14 bases between. The CDR3, as DNA: TGTGCCAGCAGCCGACAGGATCTTTACACCGGGGAGCTGTTTTTT. Translated: CASSRQDLYTGELFF.

As for this clone: A much larger clone sits a single nucleotide away, making a read error possible. The sample contains more than one DNA sequence encoding this CDR3. CDR3 sequence reads: CASSPPGTDTQYF. CDR3 sequence (DNA): TGTGCCAGCTCACCACCCGGCACAGATACGCAGTATTTT. The chain is built from TRBV18 and TRBJ2-3, with D hard to call. Germline V gene lookup returns CDR1 KGHSH and CDR2 LQKENI. The V gene lost 0 bases and the J gene lost 1 base, with 2 bases spanning the gap. This CDR3 comprises 13 residues.

The chain carries TRBV9 and TRBJ2-7; TRBD2 is a possible D gene (6 bases). V shed 2 bases and J shed 0 bases, with 12 bases lying between them. The germline V gene encodes CDR1 SGDLS and CDR2 YYNGEE. This CDR3 has 15 amino acids. This chain's CDR3 is CASSVGGTRSYEQYF. The CDR3, as DNA: TGTGCCAGCAGCGTGGGGGGTACTCGCTCCTACGAGCAGTACTTC.

Concerning this clone itself: Other nucleotide sequences in the sample specify the same CDR3. This rearrangement joins TRBV18 to TRBJ1-1, with a possible D match to TRBD1 (5 bases). The CDR3 is 13 amino acids. Per the germline V gene, CDR1 is KGHSH and CDR2 is LQKENI. Trimming removed 3 bases at V and 1 base at J, with 6 bases between. The CDR3 loop reads CASSPRENTEAFF. In DNA form, the CDR3 reads TGTGCCAGCTCACCCAGGGAGAACACTGAAGCTTTCTTT.

The gene calls are TRBV9 and TRBJ1-1, with no clear D. The germline V gene encodes CDR1 SGDLS and CDR2 YYNGEE. V lost 0 bases and J lost 2, with 11 bases in between. This CDR3 contains 15 residues. For the CDR3, the DNA is TGTGCCAGCAGCGTAGTATCGCCGGCAAACACTGAAGCTTTCTTT. Translation gives CASSVVSPANTEAFF.

The chain has TRBV5-1 and TRBJ2-6; D is perhaps TRBD2 (5 bases). The CDR3 sequence is 18 residues long. The V gene's germline CDR1 is SGHRS and CDR2 YFSETQ. Trimming took off 0 bases at V and 1 base at J, with 14 bases between the two ends. CDR3 amino acids: CASSLVGLRESGANVLTF. The CDR3 bases are TGCGCCAGCAGCTTGGTTGGGTTACGGGAATCTGGGGCCAACGTCCTGACTTTC. Variable domain in full (rest from reference TRBV5-1 and TRBJ2-6): KAGVTQTPRYLIKTRGQQVTLSCSPISGHRSVSWYQQTPGQGLQFLFEYFSETQRNKGNFPGRFSGRQFSNSRSEMNVSTLELGDSALYLCASSLVGLRESGANVLTFGAGSRLTVL.

This chain connects TRBV28 to TRBJ2-1; TRBD1 aligns across 7 bases. Unmatched junction bases numbered 4, after V lost 9 bases and J lost 5 bases. The CDR3 extends over 12 amino acids. CDR1 and CDR2 (germline): MDHEN, SYDVKM. CDR3 sequence reads: CASPGQNNEQFF. CDR3 coding DNA: TGTGCCAGTCCGGGACAGAACAATGAGCAGTTCTTC.

The gene calls are TRBV29-1 and TRBJ2-7; 16 bases are a match to TRBD2. The V segment lost 7 bases and the J segment 5 bases; nucleotides outside the gene matches: 17. The CDR3 consists of 18 residues. Germline assignment: CDR1 SQVTM and CDR2 ANQGSEA. Here the CDR3 reads CSARAGLAGGPKWDEQYF. The CDR3 DNA reads TGCAGCGCCCGAGCGGGACTAGCGGGGGGGCCTAAGTGGGACGAGCAGTACTTC.

The chain recombines TRBV19 with TRBJ2-4; D is unclear. The CDR3 runs to 16 residues. CDR1 is LNHDA, CDR2 SQIVND, per germline (reference sequence). V lost 4 bases, J lost 1 base, and 14 bases lay in between. This CDR3 is CASSTAGLQAKNIQYF. The CDR3 nucleotides are TGTGCCAGTAGTACGGCAGGATTACAGGCCAAAAACATTCAGTACTTC. The entire variable domain, with the rest obtained from reference TRBV19 and TRBJ2-4, is as follows: DGGITQSPKYLFRKEGQNVTLSCEQNLNHDAMYWYRQDPGQGLRLIYYSQIVNDFQKGDIAEGYSVSREKKESFPLTVTSAQKNPTAFYLCASSTAGLQAKNIQYFGAGTRLSVL.

This clone was counted a single time. The chain joins TRBV4-1 to TRBJ1-3; D is uncertain. This CDR3 spans 15 amino acids. V was cut by 2 bases and J by 4 bases, with 12 bases left in between. CDR1 is MGHRA, CDR2 YSYEKL, per germline. The CDR3 DNA reads TGCGCCAGCAGCCAATTGGGATTGACCGGAAACACCATATATTTT. As protein: CASSQLGLTGNTIYF.

This clone was detected only a few times. The V gene is TRBV7-8, the J gene TRBJ1-5, with D unclear. Germline-derived CDR1 and CDR2 are SGHVS and FQNEAQ. There are 15 residues in the CDR3. Deletions cut 5 bases from V and 0 bases from J, with 11 bases between. The CDR3 DNA is TGTGCCAGCAGCACCCGGGTAATTAGCAATCAGCCCCAGCATTTT. Residues: CASSTRVISNQPQHF.

The chain couples TRBV7-2 to TRBJ2-3; D not certain. The germline V and J ends were trimmed by 7 bases and 0 bases, with 11 bases remaining between them. This CDR3 region has 14 residues. Germline CDR1 is SGHTA and CDR2 is FQGNSA. CDR3: CASTFDASTDTQYF. In DNA form, the CDR3 reads TGTGCCAGCACCTTCGATGCTAGCACAGATACGCAGTATTTT.